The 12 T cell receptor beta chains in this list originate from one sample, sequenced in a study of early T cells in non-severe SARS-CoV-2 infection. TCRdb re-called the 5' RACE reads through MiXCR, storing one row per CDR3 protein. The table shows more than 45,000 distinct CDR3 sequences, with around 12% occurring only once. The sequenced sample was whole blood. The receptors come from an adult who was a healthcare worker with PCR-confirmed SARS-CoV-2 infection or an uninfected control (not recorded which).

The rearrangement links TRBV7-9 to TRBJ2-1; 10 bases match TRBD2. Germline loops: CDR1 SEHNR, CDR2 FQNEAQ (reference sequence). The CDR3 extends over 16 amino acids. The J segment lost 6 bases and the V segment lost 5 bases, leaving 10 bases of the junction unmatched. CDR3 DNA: TGTGCCAGCAGCCCCCAGGGAGCGGGGGGGGGCAATGAGCAGTTCTTC. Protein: CASSPQGAGGGNEQFF.

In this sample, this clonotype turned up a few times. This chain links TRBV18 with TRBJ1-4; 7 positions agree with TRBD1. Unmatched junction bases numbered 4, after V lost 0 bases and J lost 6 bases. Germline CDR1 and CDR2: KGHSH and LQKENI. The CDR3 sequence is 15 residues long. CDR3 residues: CASSPPGGLDEKLFF. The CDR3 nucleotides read TGTGCCAGCTCACCACCAGGGGGCTTGGATGAAAAACTGTTTTTT.

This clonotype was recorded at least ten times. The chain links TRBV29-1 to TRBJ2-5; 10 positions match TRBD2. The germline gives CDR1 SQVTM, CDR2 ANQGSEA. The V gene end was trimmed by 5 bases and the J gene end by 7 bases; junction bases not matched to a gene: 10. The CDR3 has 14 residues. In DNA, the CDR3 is TGCAGCGTTTCACTAGCGGGACCTCTCCGGACCCAGTACTTC. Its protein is CSVSLAGPLRTQYF.

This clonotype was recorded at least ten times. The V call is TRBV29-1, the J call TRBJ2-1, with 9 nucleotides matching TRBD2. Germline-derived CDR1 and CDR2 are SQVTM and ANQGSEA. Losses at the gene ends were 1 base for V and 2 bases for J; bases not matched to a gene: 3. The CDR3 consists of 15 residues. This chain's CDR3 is CSVEGGGRAYNEQFF. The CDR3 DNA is TGCAGCGTTGAAGGGGGCGGGAGGGCCTACAATGAGCAGTTCTTC.

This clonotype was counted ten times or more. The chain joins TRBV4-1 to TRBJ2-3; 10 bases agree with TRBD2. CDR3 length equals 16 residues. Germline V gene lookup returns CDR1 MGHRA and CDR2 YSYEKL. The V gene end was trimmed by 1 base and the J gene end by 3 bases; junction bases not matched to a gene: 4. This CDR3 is CASSQVQLAGTDTQYF. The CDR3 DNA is TGCGCCAGCAGCCAAGTGCAACTAGCGGGAACAGATACGCAGTATTTT.

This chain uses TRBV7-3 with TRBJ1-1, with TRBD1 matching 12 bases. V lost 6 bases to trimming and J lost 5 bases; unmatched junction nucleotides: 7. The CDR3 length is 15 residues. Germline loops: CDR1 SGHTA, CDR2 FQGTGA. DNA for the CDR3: TGTGCCAGCAGTATGTGGGGACAGGGGGCTACTGAAGCTTTCTTT. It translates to CASSMWGQGATEAFF.

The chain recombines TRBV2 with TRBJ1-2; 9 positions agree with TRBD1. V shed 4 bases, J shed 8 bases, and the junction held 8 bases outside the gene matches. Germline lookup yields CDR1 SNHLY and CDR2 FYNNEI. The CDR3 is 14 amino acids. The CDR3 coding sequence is TGTGCCAGCAGTGGGGAAACAGGGGGCAACGGCTACACCTTC. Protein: CASSGETGGNGYTF.

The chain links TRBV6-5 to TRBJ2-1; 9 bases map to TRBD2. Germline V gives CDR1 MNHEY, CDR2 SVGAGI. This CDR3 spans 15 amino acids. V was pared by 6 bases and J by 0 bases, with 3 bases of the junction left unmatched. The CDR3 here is CASRLAGHSYNEQFF. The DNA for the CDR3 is TGTGCCAGCAGGCTAGCGGGGCACTCCTACAATGAGCAGTTCTTC.

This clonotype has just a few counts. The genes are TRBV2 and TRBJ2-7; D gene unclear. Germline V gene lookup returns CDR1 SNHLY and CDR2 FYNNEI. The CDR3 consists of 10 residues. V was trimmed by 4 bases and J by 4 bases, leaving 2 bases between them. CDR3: CASSAYEQYF. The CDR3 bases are TGTGCCAGCAGTGCGTACGAGCAGTACTTC.

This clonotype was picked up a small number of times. The CDR3 coding sequence is TGCGCCAGCAGCTTGGAATGGTTAGCGGGAGTAAATGAGCAGTTCTTC. This codes for CASSLEWLAGVNEQFF. V and J are TRBV5-1 and TRBJ2-1, with 9 bases identical to TRBD2. The CDR3 covers 16 residues. The V and J ends lost 0 bases and 7 bases, in that order; junction bases with no gene match: 8. The V gene's germline CDR1 is SGHRS and CDR2 YFSETQ. Full variable domain (rest looked up from reference TRBV5-1 and TRBJ2-1): KAGVTQTPRYLIKTRGQQVTLSCSPISGHRSVSWYQQTPGQGLQFLFEYFSETQRNKGNFPGRFSGRQFSNSRSEMNVSTLELGDSALYLCASSLEWLAGVNEQFFGPGTRLTVL.

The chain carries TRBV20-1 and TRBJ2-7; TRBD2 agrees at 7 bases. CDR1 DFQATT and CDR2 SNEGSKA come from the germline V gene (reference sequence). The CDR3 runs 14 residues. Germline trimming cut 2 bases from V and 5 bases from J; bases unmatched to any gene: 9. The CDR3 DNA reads TGCAGTGCTAGATCTCGGACTAGTCTCAACGAGCAGTACTTC. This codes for CSARSRTSLNEQYF.

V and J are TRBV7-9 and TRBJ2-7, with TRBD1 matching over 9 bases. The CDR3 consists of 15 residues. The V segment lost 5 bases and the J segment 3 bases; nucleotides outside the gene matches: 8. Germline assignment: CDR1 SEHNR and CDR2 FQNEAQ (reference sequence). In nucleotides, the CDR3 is TGTGCCAGCAGCCGTCCCGGGACAGGGAACTACGAGCAGTACTTC. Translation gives CASSRPGTGNYEQYF.